This T cell receptor beta chain derives from a study of CXCR3-negative and CXCR3-positive naive CD8 T cells. Overall study context: The libraries together contributed some 140 million TRB reads, each supplying about 1.5 +/- 0.3 million.

The CDR3 consists of 16 residues. It was by 5' RACE with UMI labels that the TRB cDNA libraries were prepared. TCRdb processed the 5' RACE reads again and assigns one entry to each CDR3 protein, with no DNA. This sample contains 45,000 or so distinct CDR3 sequences. A note on this clonotype: Its cognate antigen is unknown.

Study-wide findings and caveats: Expression of CXCR3 was partially reduced after cryopreservation, and fresh PBMCs were used in most assays. Diversity in memory CD8+ cells fell much lower than the comparably high levels seen in both naive subsets. TRBV-TRBJ usage matched between naive CXCR3-negative and CXCR3-positive cells but not between memory cells.

The TCR comes from a human donor in good health. Some clones in this sample may be carry-over from other donors' samples. Material: memory CD8+ T cells from blood. The genes are TRBV12-3 or TRBV12-4 and TRBJ2-3; the D call of TRBD2 rests on TCRdb alone, since no DNA is present to check it. The CDR3 sequence: CASSSPEAGDEDTQYF.